This TCR beta chain stems from a study of long-term antiretroviral therapy in people with HIV. For the study at large: Collection dates of the earliest samples fall about a decade before the 2015 immediate-ART recommendation.

With survey level as its setting, the immunoSEQ assay was v3.0. The protocol was immunoSEQ multiplex PCR, while the TCRdb copy is restricted to in-frame clones and leaves out a portion. The sample lists 26,000 or so clones; about 86% were seen once. This clone turned up a few times. Its cognate antigen is unknown. Germline loops: CDR1 SGHVS, CDR2 FQNEAQ. The CDR3 covers 14 residues. Germline trimming cut 5 bases from V and 7 bases from J; bases unmatched to any gene: 7. Study results and limitations: HIV repertoires spanned narrower CDR3 length ranges than controls. ART-treated samples gained diversity yet remained below transplant donor controls.

The TCR comes from a man younger than 35 with HIV. Material: unsorted PBMCs, obtained 3 years after starting antiretroviral therapy. V usage is TRBV7-8 and J usage is TRBJ1-2, with 10 bases identical to TRBD1. CDR3: CASSPPDRGTGYTF. CDR3 in DNA: TGTGCCAGCAGCCCACCGGACAGGGGGACTGGCTACACCTTC.